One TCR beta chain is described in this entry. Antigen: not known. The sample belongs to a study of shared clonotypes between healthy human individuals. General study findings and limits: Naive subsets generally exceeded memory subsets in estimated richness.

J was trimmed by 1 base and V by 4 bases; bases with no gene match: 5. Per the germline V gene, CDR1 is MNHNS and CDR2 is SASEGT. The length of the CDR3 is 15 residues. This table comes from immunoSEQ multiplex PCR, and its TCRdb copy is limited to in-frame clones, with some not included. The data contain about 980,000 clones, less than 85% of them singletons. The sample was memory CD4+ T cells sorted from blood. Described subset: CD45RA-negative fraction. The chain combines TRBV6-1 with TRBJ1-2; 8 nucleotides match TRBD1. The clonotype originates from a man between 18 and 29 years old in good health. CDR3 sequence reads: CASSVQGAINYGYTF. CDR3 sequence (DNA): TGTGCCAGCAGTGTCCAGGGGGCGATTAACTATGGCTACACCTTC.